Presented here are 16 T cell receptor beta chains from one specimen sequenced in a study of metastatic and nonmetastatic thyroid tumors. TCRdb reanalyzed the PCR reads via MiXCR. Here the sample spans 20,000 or so clones, 9.5% to 15% being singletons. Nobody among the patients had been given any treatment before thyroid surgery. The sequenced material came from blood. The receptor set was obtained from a male donor with papillary thyroid cancer or a benign thyroid nodule (not recorded which). Some clones in this sample may be carry-over from other donors' samples.

This clone was found many times. The CDR3 sequence is CASSAAGVTDTQYF. The CDR3 nucleotides read TGTGCCAGCAGCGCTGCGGGGGTCACAGATACGCAGTATTTT. The chain links TRBV9 to TRBJ2-3; TRBD2 matches at 7 bases. This CDR3 region has 14 residues. V trimming: 3 bases; J trimming: 2 bases; junction bases outside the gene matches: 3. In germline, CDR1 is SGDLS, CDR2 YYNGEE.

This clone has ten or more counts. A much larger clone lies a single base off, so this may be a read error. The chain combines TRBV7-2 with TRBJ1-2; D uncertain. In germline, CDR1 is SGHTA, CDR2 FQGNSA. The CDR3 runs 13 residues. V was clipped by 2 bases and J by 4 bases, with 8 bases between them. CDR3 sequence (DNA): TGTGCCAGCAGCTTACCCCCAACCTATGGCTACACCTTC. It codes for CASSLPPTYGYTF.

The V and J genes are TRBV7-9 and TRBJ2-7, with D uncertain. The CDR3 contains 12 residues. Trimming pared 1 base from V and 6 bases from J, leaving 7 bases between. In germline, CDR1 is SEHNR, CDR2 FQNEAQ (reference sequence). The DNA for the CDR3 is TGTGCCAGCAGCTTAGGGACGCTCGAGCAGTACTTC. Amino acid sequence: CASSLGTLEQYF.

The chain couples TRBV19 to TRBJ2-1; perhaps TRBD1 as D (5 bases). The CDR3 spans 13 residues. The V end lost 5 bases, the J end lost 6 bases, and 11 bases lay between the germline ends. Germline CDR1 reads LNHDA; CDR2 reads SQIVND (reference sequence). The CDR3 DNA follows: TGTGCCAGTAGTGGGGCCTTTGTCAATGAGCAGTTCTTC. As protein: CASSGAFVNEQFF.

This clone was counted at least ten times. The V call is TRBV20-1, the J call TRBJ1-5; D gene unclear. The CDR3 covers 12 residues. Trimming pared 6 bases from V and 1 base from J, leaving 7 bases between. The germline V gene has CDR1 DFQATT and CDR2 SNEGSKA (reference sequence). The CDR3 protein is CSAKASNQPQHF. The CDR3, as DNA: TGCAGTGCAAAGGCGAGCAATCAGCCCCAGCATTTT.

The genes are TRBV5-6 and TRBJ2-2; no clear D. This CDR3 region has 12 residues. Germline assignment: CDR1 SGHDT and CDR2 YYEEEE. Trimming left V 3 bases short and J 3 bases short, with 3 bases between. The CDR3 sequence: CASSSYTGELFF. CDR3 sequence (DNA): TGTGCCAGCAGCTCGTACACCGGGGAGCTGTTTTTT.

By share, this clone ranks as medium-sized. The V gene is TRBV28, the J gene TRBJ1-6, with 7 nucleotides matching TRBD1. Germline CDR1 reads MDHEN; CDR2 reads SYDVKM. Trimming removed 6 bases from V and 9 bases from J; junction bases left unmatched: 2. The CDR3 length is 12 residues. CDR3 in amino acids: CASSTGASPLHF. The CDR3 DNA sequence: TGTGCCAGCAGCACAGGGGCTTCACCCCTCCACTTT.

This clone was counted at least ten times. The chain combines TRBV3-1 with TRBJ2-7, with a weak D call TRBD2 (6 bases). Deletions cut 0 bases from V and 0 bases from J, with 9 bases between. In germline, CDR1 is LGHDT, CDR2 YNNKEL (reference sequence). CDR3 length: 15 amino acids. CDR3 nucleotides: TGTGCCAGCAGCCAAGATTTAGCGGTCTCCTACGAGCAGTACTTC. Translation: CASSQDLAVSYEQYF.

Many counts were recorded for this clone. V and J are TRBV9 and TRBJ1-1, with D hard to call. V lost 4 bases and J 7 bases, leaving 14 bases between the germline ends. The length of the CDR3 is 13 residues. Germline V gives CDR1 SGDLS, CDR2 YYNGEE. CDR3 in amino acids: CASSPGEYGEAFF. The CDR3 bases are TGTGCCAGCAGCCCTGGGGAATACGGTGAAGCTTTCTTT.

This clone was recorded at least ten times. V is TRBV18 and J is TRBJ2-2; TRBD2 aligns across 8 bases. This CDR3 is 15 amino acids long. Looked up from germline, CDR1 is KGHSH and CDR2 is LQKENI. V lost 3 bases to trimming and J lost 4 bases; unmatched junction nucleotides: 4. The CDR3 loop is CASSPGLGGTGELFF. The CDR3 bases are TGTGCCAGCTCACCGGGACTAGGAGGCACCGGGGAGCTGTTTTTT.

This clone has ten or more counts. The chain uses TRBV19 and TRBJ2-1; 8 nucleotides match TRBD2. This CDR3 contains 12 residues. Germline lookup yields CDR1 LNHDA and CDR2 SQIVND (reference sequence). V lost 8 bases to trimming and J lost 7 bases; unmatched junction nucleotides: 4. As DNA, the CDR3 is TGTGCCAGTGGGACTAGAATGAATGAGCAGTTCTTC. Protein: CASGTRMNEQFF.

This clone was counted at least ten times. V is TRBV11-3 and J is TRBJ1-6; D unresolved. The V gene lost 0 bases and the J gene lost 5 bases, with 8 bases spanning the gap. The CDR3 is 15 residues long. Germline values: CDR1 SGHNT, CDR2 YENEEA. The DNA for the CDR3 is TGTGCCAGCAGCTTAGAGGCGGGGAATAATTCACCCCTCCACTTT. It encodes CASSLEAGNNSPLHF. Filled out from reference TRBV11-3 and TRBJ1-6, the complete variable domain reads EAGVVQSPRYKIIEKKQPVAFWCNPISGHNTLYWYLQNLGQGPELLIRYENEEAVDDSQLPKDRFSAERLKGVDSTLKIQPAELGDSAVYLCASSLEAGNNSPLHFGNGTRLTVT.

This clone was detected many times. The chain employs TRBV4-1 and TRBJ1-6; D not certain. This CDR3 contains 14 residues. CDR1 is MGHRA and CDR2 is YSYEKL in the germline V gene. The V and J ends lost 2 bases and 10 bases respectively, with 12 bases between them. The CDR3 here is CASSQRGLGSPLHF. CDR3 DNA: TGCGCCAGCAGCCAACGTGGCCTTGGGTCACCCCTCCACTTT.

This clone was found a few times. The V gene is TRBV6-2 or TRBV6-3, the J gene TRBJ2-3; a possible D gene is TRBD2 (6 bases). The CDR3 contains 15 residues. The germline gives CDR1 MNHEY, CDR2 SVGEGT. V was trimmed by 4 bases and J by 2 bases, leaving 13 bases between them. The CDR3 nucleotides read TGTGCCAGCAGTTCGGGGGAAGGAGACACAGATACGCAGTATTTT. Translation: CASSSGEGDTDTQYF.

This clone has ten or more counts. The genes are TRBV7-8 and TRBJ2-2; no clear D. The CDR3 is made up of 14 amino acids. V was shortened by 3 bases and J by 4 bases, with 9 bases between the two germline ends. The germline CDR1 and CDR2 sequences are SGHVS and FQNEAQ. The DNA of the CDR3 is TGTGCCAGCAGCTTGATCTCCGGCACCGGGGAGCTGTTTTTT. It encodes CASSLISGTGELFF.

The CDR3 DNA is TGTGCCAGCAGCAAGACAGGGTTTAGCACAGATACGCAGTATTTT. Amino acids: CASSKTGFSTDTQYF. The rearrangement links TRBV7-8 to TRBJ2-3, with TRBD1 identical over 7 bases. The CDR3 length is 15 residues. V shed 5 bases and J 0 bases; nucleotides not matched to a gene: 5. Germline-derived CDR1 and CDR2 are SGHVS and FQNEAQ.